This record covers a single TCR beta chain. Mismatch with germline at one junction end may stem from a read error. The CDR3 is 15 residues long. Germline loops: CDR1 SGHNT, CDR2 YYREEE (reference sequence). With around 490 ng total RNA as template and a constant-region primer, TCR beta cDNA was made. Three-round nested multiplex PCR performed with slightly modified ARM-PCR produced the TCR beta libraries. A C-beta reverse primer was combined with TRBV1-TRBV30 forward primers in the first two PCR rounds, and each round had around 11 cycles. TCRdb independently ran MiXCR on the multiplex PCR reads; one entry per CDR3 protein. Of around 330,000 distinct CDR3 sequences in the sample, 65% were seen once. The data stem from a study of tumor-infiltrating lymphocytes in primary liver carcinoma. Unsorted whole blood supplied the RNA, and germline DNA was extracted too.

The sequence derives from a man aged 40-49 years with primary liver carcinoma and hepatitis B virus infection. The chain uses TRBV5-4 and TRBJ2-7, with TRBD1 matching over 8 bases. Sequenced input: peripheral blood. In DNA form, the CDR3 reads TGTGCCAACAGCTCCGGGACAGGTCGTTCCTACGAGCAGTACTTC. This translates into CANSSGTGRSYEQYF.